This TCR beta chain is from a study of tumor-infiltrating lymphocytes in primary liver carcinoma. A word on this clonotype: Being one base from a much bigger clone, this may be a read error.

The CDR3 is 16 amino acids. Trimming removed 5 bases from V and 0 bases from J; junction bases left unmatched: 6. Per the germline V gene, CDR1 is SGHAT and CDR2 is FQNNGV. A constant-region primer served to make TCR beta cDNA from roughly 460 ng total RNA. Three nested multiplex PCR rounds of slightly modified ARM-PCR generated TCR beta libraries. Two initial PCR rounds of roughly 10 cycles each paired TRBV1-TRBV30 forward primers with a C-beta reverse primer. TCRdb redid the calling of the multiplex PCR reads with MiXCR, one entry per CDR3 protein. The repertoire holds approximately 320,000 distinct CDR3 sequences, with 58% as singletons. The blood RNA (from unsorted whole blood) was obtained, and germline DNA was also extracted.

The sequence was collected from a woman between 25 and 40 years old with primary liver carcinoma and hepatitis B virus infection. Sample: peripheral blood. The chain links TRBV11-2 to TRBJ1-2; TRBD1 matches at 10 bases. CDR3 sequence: CASSLGQGGSNYGYTF. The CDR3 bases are TGTGCCAGCAGCCTCGGACAGGGGGGATCTAACTATGGCTACACCTTC.